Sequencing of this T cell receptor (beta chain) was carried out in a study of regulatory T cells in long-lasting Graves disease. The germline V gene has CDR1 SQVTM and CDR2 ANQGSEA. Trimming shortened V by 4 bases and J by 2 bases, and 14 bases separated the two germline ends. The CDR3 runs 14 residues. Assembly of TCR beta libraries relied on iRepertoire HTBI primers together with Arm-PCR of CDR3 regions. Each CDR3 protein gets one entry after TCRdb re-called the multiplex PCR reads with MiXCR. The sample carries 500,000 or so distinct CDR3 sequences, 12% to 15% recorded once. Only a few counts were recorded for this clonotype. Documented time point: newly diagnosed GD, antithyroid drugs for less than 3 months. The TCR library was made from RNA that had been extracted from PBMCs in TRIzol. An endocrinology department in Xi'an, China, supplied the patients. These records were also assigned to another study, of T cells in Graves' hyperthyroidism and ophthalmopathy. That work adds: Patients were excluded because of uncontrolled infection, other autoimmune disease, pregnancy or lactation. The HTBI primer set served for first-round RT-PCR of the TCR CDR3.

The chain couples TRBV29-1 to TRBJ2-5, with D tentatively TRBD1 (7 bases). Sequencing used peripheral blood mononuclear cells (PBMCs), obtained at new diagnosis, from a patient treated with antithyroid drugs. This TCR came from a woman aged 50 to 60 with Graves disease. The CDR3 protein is CSVVRGSGQETQYF. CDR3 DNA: TGCAGCGTTGTCAGGGGGAGCGGGCAAGAGACCCAGTACTTC.